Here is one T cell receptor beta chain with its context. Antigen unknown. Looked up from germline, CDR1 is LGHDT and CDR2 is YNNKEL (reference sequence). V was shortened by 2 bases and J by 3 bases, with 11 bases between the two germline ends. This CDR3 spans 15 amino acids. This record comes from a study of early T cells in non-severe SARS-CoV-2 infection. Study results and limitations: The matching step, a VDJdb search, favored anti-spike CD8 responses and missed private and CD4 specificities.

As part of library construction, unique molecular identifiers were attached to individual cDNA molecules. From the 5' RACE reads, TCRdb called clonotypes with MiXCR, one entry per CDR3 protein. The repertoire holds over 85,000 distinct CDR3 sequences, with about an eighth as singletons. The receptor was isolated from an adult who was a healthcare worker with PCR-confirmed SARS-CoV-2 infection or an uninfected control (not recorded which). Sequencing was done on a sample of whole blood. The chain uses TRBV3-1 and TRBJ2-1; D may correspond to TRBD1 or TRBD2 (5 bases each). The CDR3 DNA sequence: TGTGCCAGCAGCCAAATGCCGGGGCGCTACAATGAGCAGTTCTTC. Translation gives CASSQMPGRYNEQFF.